This T cell receptor beta chain derives from a study of response to subunit inactivated influenza vaccine. Study-wide findings and caveats: Authors proposed each seasonal influenza vaccination draws in few new T cells.

TCRdb used MiXCR to reprocess the RT-PCR reads, holding one entry per CDR3 protein. Counted here are about 530,000 distinct CDR3 sequences, 10% to 15% occurring once; the ten biggest clones make up less than 15%. This clonotype was observed many times. Its antigen remains unknown. The CDR3 is 13 residues long. Germline CDR1 LGHNA, CDR2 YSLEER. V lost 1 base and J 6 bases, leaving 7 bases between the germline ends. The sequenced sample was PBMCs from blood, obtained 45 days after vaccination. This receptor was taken from a man aged 50 to 60 who received an inactivated influenza vaccine. The gene calls are TRBV4-3 and TRBJ1-5; D is uncertain. CDR3 sequence: CASSQGEGQPQHF. CDR3 bases: TGCGCCAGCAGCCAAGGGGAAGGTCAGCCCCAGCATTTT.